This TCR beta chain was identified during a study of identical twins. Study results and caveats: Fewer insertions were carried by abundant cord blood beta clonotypes, but none was seen in memory repertoires.

This clonotype was seen only a few times. Its antigen is currently unknown. All donors comprised healthy Caucasians. The length of the CDR3 is 12 residues. The V gene lost 0 bases and the J gene lost 5 bases, with 7 bases spanning the gap. From germline, CDR1 is DFQATT and CDR2 SNEGSKA (reference sequence). TCRdb processed the 5' RACE reads anew with MiXCR; each CDR3 protein has one entry. Here the sample spans about 660,000 distinct CDR3 sequences, roughly 8% being singletons. This same sample was also part of a study on yellow fever vaccine responses in identical twins.

The specimen was PBMCs. The J gene is TRBJ2-5, the V gene TRBV20-1; D gene unclear. The TCR was taken from a woman in her late teens or twenties in good health. The CDR3 nucleotides read TGCAGTGCTAGAGAGATATTGGAGACCCAGTACTTC. Amino acids: CSAREILETQYF.